The 8 T cell receptor beta chains below come from one sample, sequenced in a study of T cells after yellow fever vaccination. Via MiXCR, TCRdb re-called the 5' RACE reads, giving one row per CDR3 protein. Seen here are over 150,000 distinct CDR3 sequences, 6.5% to 8.5% observed once, and the top ten hold roughly 2.5%. The material sequenced was CD4+ T cells sorted from PBMCs, taken 5 days after the first yellow fever vaccination. Receptors were obtained from a man between 18 and 29 years old who received the YFV17D yellow fever vaccine.

This sequence joins TRBV6-2 or TRBV6-3 and TRBJ1-5; no clear D. CDR3 length: 13 residues. Germline V gene sequence: CDR1 MNHEY, CDR2 SVGEGT. V was clipped by 8 bases and J by 3 bases, with 11 bases between them. Written as DNA, the CDR3 is TGTGCCAGCGGACGGAGCCTCAATCAGCCCCAGCATTTT. It is translated as CASGRSLNQPQHF.

This clonotype was seen more than once but under ten times. The rearrangement joins TRBV5-1 to TRBJ2-5; D is undetermined. The CDR3 extends over 13 amino acids. Trimming removed 2 bases from V and 7 bases from J, with 12 bases in between. The germline CDR1 and CDR2 sequences are SGHRS and YFSETQ. This chain's CDR3 is CASSLESSGTQYF. Written as DNA, the CDR3 is TGCGCCAGCAGCTTAGAATCCTCTGGGACCCAGTACTTC.

This clonotype occurred many times. This chain connects TRBV7-8 to TRBJ2-1, with 11 bases matching TRBD2. This CDR3 is 15 amino acids long. CDR1 is SGHVS, CDR2 FQNEAQ, per germline. J gave up 4 bases and V 5 bases, and 4 bases lay outside the gene matches. The CDR3 DNA follows: TGTGCCAGCAGCAAAACTAGCGGGGGATACAATGAGCAGTTCTTC. Amino acids: CASSKTSGGYNEQFF.

The chain links TRBV19 to TRBJ2-5; 7 bases fit TRBD2. The CDR3 is made up of 18 amino acids. Per the germline V gene, CDR1 is LNHDA and CDR2 is SQIVND (reference sequence). The V segment lost 3 bases and the J segment 1 base; nucleotides outside the gene matches: 14. The CDR3 is CASSIRLGRGVTQETQYF. For the CDR3, the DNA is TGTGCCAGTAGTATTCGCCTTGGACGGGGGGTTACCCAAGAGACCCAGTACTTC. Supplemented by reference TRBV19 and TRBJ2-5, the full variable domain reads DGGITQSPKYLFRKEGQNVTLSCEQNLNHDAMYWYRQDPGQGLRLIYYSQIVNDFQKGDIAEGYSVSREKKESFPLTVTSAQKNPTAFYLCASSIRLGRGVTQETQYFGPGTRLLVL.

The chain uses TRBV5-1 and TRBJ2-5; 8 bases are shared with TRBD2. V lost 1 base and J lost 4; bases outside the gene matches: 6. This CDR3 is built from 15 residues. Looked up from germline, CDR1 is SGHRS and CDR2 is YFSETQ. The CDR3 loop is CASSLRGTSGETQYF. CDR3 coding DNA: TGCGCCAGCAGCTTGAGGGGGACTAGTGGAGAGACCCAGTACTTC.

The J gene is TRBJ2-7, the V gene TRBV6-5; 10 bases align to TRBD1. V shed 6 bases, J shed 2 bases, and the junction held 4 bases outside the gene matches. This CDR3 comprises 14 residues. In germline, CDR1 is MNHEY, CDR2 SVGAGI. For the CDR3, the DNA is TGTGCCAGCAGCATCGGGACAGGGGCCTACGAGCAGTACTTC. Its translation: CASSIGTGAYEQYF.

The rearrangement joins TRBV7-8 to TRBJ2-7; D is possibly TRBD1 (6 bases). V was shortened by 7 bases and J by 4 bases, with 11 bases between the two germline ends. Germline V gene sequence: CDR1 SGHVS, CDR2 FQNEAQ. This CDR3 is 12 amino acids long. Written as DNA, the CDR3 is TGTGCCAGCACCAAACAGGGTTACGAGCAGTACTTC. Residues: CASTKQGYEQYF.

The chain has TRBV12-3 or TRBV12-4 and TRBJ1-5; D unclear. CDR3 size: 15 residues. V lost 5 bases and J lost 7, with 18 bases in between. CDR3 region: CASSPRLGGEQPQHF. Written as DNA, the CDR3 is TGTGCCAGCAGTCCCCGCCTGGGTGGAGAACAGCCCCAGCATTTT.